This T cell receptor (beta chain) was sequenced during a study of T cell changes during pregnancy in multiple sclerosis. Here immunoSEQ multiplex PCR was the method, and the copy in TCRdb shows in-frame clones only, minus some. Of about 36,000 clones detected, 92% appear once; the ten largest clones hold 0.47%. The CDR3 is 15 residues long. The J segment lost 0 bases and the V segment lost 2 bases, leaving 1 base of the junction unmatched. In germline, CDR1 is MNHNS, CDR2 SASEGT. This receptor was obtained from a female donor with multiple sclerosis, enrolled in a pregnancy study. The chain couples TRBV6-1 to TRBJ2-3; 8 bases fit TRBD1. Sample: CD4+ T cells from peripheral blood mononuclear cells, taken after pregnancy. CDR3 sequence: CASSEQGASTDTQYF. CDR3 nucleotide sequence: TGTGCCAGCAGTGAACAGGGGGCTAGCACAGATACGCAGTATTTT.